The subject of this entry is one T cell receptor (beta chain). Trimming took off 0 bases at V and 6 bases at J, with 6 bases between the two ends. This CDR3 comprises 13 residues. CDR1 LGHNT and CDR2 FRNRAP come from the germline V gene. The data belong to a study of early T cells in non-severe SARS-CoV-2 infection. TCRdb itself ran the 5' RACE reads through MiXCR, one entry per CDR3 protein. The sample yields more than 45,000 distinct CDR3 sequences, around 12% seen once. The chain combines TRBV12-5 with TRBJ2-1, with D possibly TRBD1 on 6 matching bases. The TCR was taken from an adult who was a healthcare worker with PCR-confirmed SARS-CoV-2 infection or an uninfected control (not recorded which). The specimen sequenced was whole blood. The CDR3 loop is CASGLVDSNEQFF. For the CDR3, the DNA is TGTGCTAGTGGTTTGGTGGACAGCAATGAGCAGTTCTTC.